The table lists the clone carrying this T cell receptor (beta chain) with a count of one. This CDR3 spans 15 amino acids. Germline V lookup: CDR1 LGHDT, CDR2 YNNKEL (reference sequence). Trimming stripped 4 bases from V and 4 bases from J, with 16 bases between. The record originates from a study of blood T cell repertoires in COVID-19. Study information: T cells, B-cell-depleted T cells, or PBMCs supplied cDNA or gDNA.

Clones were read by immunoSEQ multiplex PCR, and TCRdb kept only the in-frame ones, dropping some. The repertoire has 45,000 to 55,000 clones, around four fifths of them found once; the top ten carry over 4.5%. The receptor comes from a human donor in a cohort sampled during active COVID-19. Input material: peripheral blood. The chain carries TRBV3-1 (or the pseudogene TRBV3-2) and TRBJ2-5; the D gene is possibly TRBD2 (6 bases). The CDR3 here is CASSRGAGRVETQYF. CDR3 sequence (DNA): TGTGCCAGCAGCCGGGGAGCGGGCCGGGTAGAGACCCAGTACTTC.